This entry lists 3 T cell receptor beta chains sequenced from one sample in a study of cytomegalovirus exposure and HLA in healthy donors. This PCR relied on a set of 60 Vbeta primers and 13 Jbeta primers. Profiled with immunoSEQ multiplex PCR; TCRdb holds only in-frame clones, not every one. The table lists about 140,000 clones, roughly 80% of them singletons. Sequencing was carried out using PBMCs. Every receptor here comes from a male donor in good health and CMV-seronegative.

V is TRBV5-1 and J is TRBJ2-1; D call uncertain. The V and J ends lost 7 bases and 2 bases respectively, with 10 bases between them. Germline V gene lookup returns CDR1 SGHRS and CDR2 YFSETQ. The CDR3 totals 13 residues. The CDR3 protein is CASATDTYNEQFF. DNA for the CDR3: TGCGCCAGCGCCACAGACACCTACAATGAGCAGTTCTTC. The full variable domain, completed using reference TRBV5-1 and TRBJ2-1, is KAGVTQTPRYLIKTRGQQVTLSCSPISGHRSVSWYQQTPGQGLQFLFEYFSETQRNKGNFPGRFSGRQFSNSRSEMNVSTLELGDSALYLCASATDTYNEQFFGPGTRLTVL.

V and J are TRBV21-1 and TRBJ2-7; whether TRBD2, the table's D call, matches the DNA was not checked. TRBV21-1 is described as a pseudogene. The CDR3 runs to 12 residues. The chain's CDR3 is CASGTETYEQYF. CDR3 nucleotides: TGTGCCAGCGGTACGGAGACCTACGAGCAGTACTTC.

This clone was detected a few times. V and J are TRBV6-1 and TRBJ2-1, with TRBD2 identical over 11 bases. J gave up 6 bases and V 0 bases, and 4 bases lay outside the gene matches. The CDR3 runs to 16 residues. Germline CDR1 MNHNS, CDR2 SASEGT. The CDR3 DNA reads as TGTGCCAGCAGTGAAGCCGTAGCGGGAGGGGGCAATGAGCAGTTCTTC. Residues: CASSEAVAGGGNEQFF.